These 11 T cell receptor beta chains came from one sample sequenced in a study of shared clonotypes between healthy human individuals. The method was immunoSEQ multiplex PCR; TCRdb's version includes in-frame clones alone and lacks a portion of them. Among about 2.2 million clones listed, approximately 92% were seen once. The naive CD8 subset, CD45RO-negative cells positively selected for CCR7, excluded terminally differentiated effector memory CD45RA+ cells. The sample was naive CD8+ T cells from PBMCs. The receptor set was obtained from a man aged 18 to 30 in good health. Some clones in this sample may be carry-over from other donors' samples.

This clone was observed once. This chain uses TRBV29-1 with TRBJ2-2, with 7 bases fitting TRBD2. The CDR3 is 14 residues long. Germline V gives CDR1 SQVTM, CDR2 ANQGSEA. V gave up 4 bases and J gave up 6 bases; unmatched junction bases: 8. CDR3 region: CSVGGGGRAGELFF. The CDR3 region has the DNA TGCAGCGTTGGAGGCGGGGGAAGGGCCGGGGAGCTGTTTTTT.

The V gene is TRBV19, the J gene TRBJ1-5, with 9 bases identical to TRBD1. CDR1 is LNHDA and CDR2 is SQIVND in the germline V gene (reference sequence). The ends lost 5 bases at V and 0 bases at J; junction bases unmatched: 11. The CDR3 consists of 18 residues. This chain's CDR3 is CASSRRDRVRGSNQPQHF. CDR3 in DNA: TGTGCCAGTAGTCGCCGGGACAGGGTTCGGGGTAGCAATCAGCCCCAGCATTTT.

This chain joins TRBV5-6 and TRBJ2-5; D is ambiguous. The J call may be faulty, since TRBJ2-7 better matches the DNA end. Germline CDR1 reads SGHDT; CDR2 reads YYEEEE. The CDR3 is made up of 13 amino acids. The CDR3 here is CASSPCPTCEQYF. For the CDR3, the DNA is TGTGCCAGCAGCCCCTGCCCAACCTGCGAGCAGTACTTC.

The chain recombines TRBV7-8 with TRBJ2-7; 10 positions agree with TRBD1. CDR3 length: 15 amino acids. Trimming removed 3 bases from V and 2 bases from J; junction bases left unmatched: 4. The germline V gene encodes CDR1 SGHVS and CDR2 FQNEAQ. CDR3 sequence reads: CASSLLGQGTYEQYF. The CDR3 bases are TGTGCCAGCAGCTTGTTGGGACAGGGGACCTACGAGCAGTACTTC.

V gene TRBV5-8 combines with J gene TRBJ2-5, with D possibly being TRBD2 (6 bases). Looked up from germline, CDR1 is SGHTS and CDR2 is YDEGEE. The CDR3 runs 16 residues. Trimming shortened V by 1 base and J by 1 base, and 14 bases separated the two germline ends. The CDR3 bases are TGTGCCAGCAGCTTGAAGGGAGGAGGGTTCCAAGAGACCCAGTACTTC. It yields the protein CASSLKGGGFQETQYF.

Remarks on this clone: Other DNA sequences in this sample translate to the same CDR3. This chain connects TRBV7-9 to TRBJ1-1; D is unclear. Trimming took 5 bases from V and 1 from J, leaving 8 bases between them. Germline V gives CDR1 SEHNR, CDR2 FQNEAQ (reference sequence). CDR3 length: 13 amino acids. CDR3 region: CASSPTENTEAFF. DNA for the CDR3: TGTGCCAGCAGCCCCACAGAGAACACTGAAGCTTTCTTT.

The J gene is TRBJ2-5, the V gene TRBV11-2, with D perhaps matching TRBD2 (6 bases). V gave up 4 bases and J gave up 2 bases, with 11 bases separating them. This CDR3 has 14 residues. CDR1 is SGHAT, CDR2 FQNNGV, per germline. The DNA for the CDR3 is TGTGCCAGCAGCTCGAGGGACTTTCAAGAGACCCAGTACTTC. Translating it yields CASSSRDFQETQYF.

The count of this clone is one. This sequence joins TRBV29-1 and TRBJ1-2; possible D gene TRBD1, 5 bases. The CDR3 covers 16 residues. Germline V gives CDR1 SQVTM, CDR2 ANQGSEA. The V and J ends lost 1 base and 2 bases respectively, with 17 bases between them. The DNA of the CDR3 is TGCAGCGTTGAAGGGTTAACAGGACCAATCAACTATGGCTACACCTTC. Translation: CSVEGLTGPINYGYTF.

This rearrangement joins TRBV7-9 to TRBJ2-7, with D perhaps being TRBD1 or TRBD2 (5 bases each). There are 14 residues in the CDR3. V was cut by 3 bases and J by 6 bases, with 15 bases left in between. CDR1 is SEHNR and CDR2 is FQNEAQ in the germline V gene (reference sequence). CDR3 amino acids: CASSLGTPSLEQYF. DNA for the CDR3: TGTGCCAGCAGCTTGGGGACGCCCTCCCTCGAGCAGTACTTC. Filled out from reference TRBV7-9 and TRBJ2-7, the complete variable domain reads DTGVSQNPRHKITKRGQNVTFRCDPISEHNRLYWYRQTLGQGPEFLTYFQNEAQLEKSRLLSDRFSAERPKGSFSTLEIQRTEQGDSAMYLCASSLGTPSLEQYFGPGTRLTVT.

The CDR3 DNA reads TGCGCCAGCAGCCGAGAGGGGGGGCGCTTTTTGGATGAGCAGTTCTTC. This translates into CASSREGGRFLDEQFF. The rearrangement uses TRBV4-1 and TRBJ2-1; D may be TRBD2 (7 bases). The V gene's germline CDR1 is MGHRA and CDR2 YSYEKL. V was pared by 4 bases and J by 8 bases, with 21 bases between. The CDR3 totals 16 residues.

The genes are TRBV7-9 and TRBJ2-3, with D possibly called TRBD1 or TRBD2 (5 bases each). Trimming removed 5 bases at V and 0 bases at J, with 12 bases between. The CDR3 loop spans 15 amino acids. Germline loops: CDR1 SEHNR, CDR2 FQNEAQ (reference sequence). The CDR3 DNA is TGTGCCAGCAGCCCCGGGGCCACCAGCACAGATACGCAGTATTTT. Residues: CASSPGATSTDTQYF.